Sequencing of this TCR beta chain was carried out in a study of CD8+ T cells in alopecia areata. The CDR3 consists of 15 residues. Germline V gene sequence: CDR1 LGHNA, CDR2 YSLEER. The germline V and J ends were trimmed by 1 base and 6 bases, with 13 bases remaining between them. Sequencing used cDNA as its template, made by extracting RNA and reverse transcribing it. Some clones are missing from TCRdb's copy, which holds only in-frame ones; the method was immunoSEQ multiplex PCR. The table records some 42,000 clones, 92% of them present only once. Treatment described: oral pan-JAK inhibitor, 5-10 mg twice daily.

The chain recombines TRBV4-3 with TRBJ2-1; D is possibly TRBD2 (5 bases). The sequencing used CD8+ T cells sorted from blood, collected at week 24, from a patient treated with tofacitinib. This sequence originates from a human donor with alopecia areata. CDR3 bases: TGCGCCAGCAGCCAAGCTCAGAACGAGGGCAATGAGCAGTTCTTC. Its protein product is CASSQAQNEGNEQFF.